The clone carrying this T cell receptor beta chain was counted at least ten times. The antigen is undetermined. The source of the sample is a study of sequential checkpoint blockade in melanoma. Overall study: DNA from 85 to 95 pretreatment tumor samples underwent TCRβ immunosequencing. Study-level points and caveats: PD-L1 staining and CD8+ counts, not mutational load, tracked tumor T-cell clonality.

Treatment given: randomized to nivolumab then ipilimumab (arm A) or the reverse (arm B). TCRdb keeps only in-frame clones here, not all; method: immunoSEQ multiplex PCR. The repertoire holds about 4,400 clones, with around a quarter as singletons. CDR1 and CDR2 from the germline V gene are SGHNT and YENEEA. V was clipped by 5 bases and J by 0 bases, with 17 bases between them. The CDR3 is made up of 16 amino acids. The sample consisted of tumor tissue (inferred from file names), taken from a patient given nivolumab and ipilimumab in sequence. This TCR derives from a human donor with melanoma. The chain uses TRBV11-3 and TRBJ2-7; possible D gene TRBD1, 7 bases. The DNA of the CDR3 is TGTGCCAGCAGCCCTCAGGGGGGTGTCGGCTCCTACGAGCAGTACTTC. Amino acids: CASSPQGGVGSYEQYF.